Below are 21 T cell receptor beta chains sequenced from a single sample in a study of cytomegalovirus exposure and HLA in healthy donors. PCR employed 60 Vbeta and 13 Jbeta primers. Here immunoSEQ multiplex PCR was the method, and the copy in TCRdb shows in-frame clones only, minus some. The table lists around 210,000 clones, roughly four fifths of them singletons. Sequenced sample: PBMCs. The receptor source for this set is a woman aged 40 to 50 in good health and CMV-seronegative.

This chain joins TRBV6-4 and TRBJ2-5; D is perhaps TRBD2 (5 bases). CDR1 is MRHNA, CDR2 SNTAGT, per germline. CDR3 length equals 15 residues. The CDR3 region is CATNGWLAEQETQYF. Written as DNA, the CDR3 is TGTGCAACCAATGGATGGCTAGCTGAACAAGAGACCCAGTACTTC.

V gene TRBV11-3 combines with J gene TRBJ2-7, with D perhaps matching TRBD1 (6 bases). Germline CDR1 is SGHNT and CDR2 is YENEEA. The CDR3 runs 12 residues. Trimming stripped 1 base from V and 6 bases from J, with 7 bases between. CDR3 nucleotide sequence: TGTGCCAGCAGCTTAGGAGGGGGCGAGCAGTACTTC. It yields the protein CASSLGGGEQYF.

The CDR3 coding sequence is TGCAGTGCTAGCCCAGGTTGGACGCAGTATTTT. It encodes CSASPGWTQYF. V gene TRBV20-1 combines with J gene TRBJ2-3; the D is unclear. CDR1 is DFQATT and CDR2 is SNEGSKA in the germline V gene (reference sequence). The CDR3 spans 11 residues. Trimming took off 3 bases at V and 9 bases at J, with 10 bases between the two ends.

V gene TRBV6-4 combines with J gene TRBJ2-2, with TRBD2 matching 12 bases. The CDR3 spans 17 residues. V was clipped by 2 bases and J by 10 bases; unmatched bases: 11. Looked up from germline, CDR1 is MRHNA and CDR2 is SNTAGT. The CDR3 sequence: CASSDTLGLAGSAELFF. Written as DNA, the CDR3 is TGTGCCAGCAGTGACACCCTCGGACTAGCGGGGTCAGCGGAGCTGTTTTTT.

Remarks on this clone: Compared with germline, one end of the junction differs, possibly owing to a read error. This rearrangement joins TRBV14 to TRBJ1-1; D may be TRBD1 (6 bases). Per germline, CDR1 SGHDN and CDR2 FVKESK. The CDR3 spans 15 residues. In DNA, the CDR3 is TGTGCCAGCAGCGAAGAACAGGGTTTGAGCACTGAAGCTTTCTTT. Translated, it gives CASSEEQGLSTEAFF.

This chain's CDR3 is CASSFAGGDEAFF. CDR3 in DNA: TGTGCCAGCAGCTTCGCGGGGGGCGATGAAGCTTTCTTT. This chain connects TRBV5-5 to TRBJ1-1, with D perhaps matching TRBD1 (6 bases). The length of the CDR3 is 13 residues. The V and J ends lost 2 bases and 7 bases respectively, with 12 bases between them. The germline gives CDR1 SGHKS, CDR2 YYEKEE (reference sequence).

Only one count was recorded for this clone. The V and J genes are TRBV11-2 and TRBJ1-1; perhaps TRBD1 as D (5 bases). The germline V gene has CDR1 SGHAT and CDR2 FQNNGV. Trimming shortened V by 2 bases and J by 5 bases, and 9 bases separated the two germline ends. This CDR3 region has 13 residues. CDR3 amino acids: CASSLWGETEAFF. CDR3 DNA: TGTGCCAGCAGCTTATGGGGGGAAACTGAAGCTTTCTTT.

This chain links TRBV30 with TRBJ1-2, with 7 bases identical to TRBD1. Germline CDR1 reads GTSNPN; CDR2 reads SVGIG (reference sequence). CDR3 length: 14 amino acids. J was trimmed by 3 bases and V by 0 bases; bases with no gene match: 4. In DNA form, the CDR3 reads TGTGCCTGGAGTGTAGGGGGACAGTACTATGGCTACACCTTC. Translating gives CAWSVGGQYYGYTF.

CDR3 protein: CASSAEGHGYTF. CDR3 bases: TGTGCCAGCTCGGCGGAGGGTCATGGCTACACCTTC. This chain links TRBV2 with TRBJ1-2; no clear D gene. The V and J ends lost 8 bases and 6 bases respectively, with 13 bases between them. Germline V CDR1 and CDR2: SNHLY, FYNNEI. The CDR3 totals 12 residues.

This chain joins TRBV6-5 and TRBJ2-2; TRBD2 aligns across 10 bases. Germline values: CDR1 MNHEY, CDR2 SVGAGI. After removal of 5 bases from V and 1 base from J, the junction contained 1 base not matched to a gene. This CDR3 has 15 amino acids. The CDR3 protein is CASSRLAGNTGELFF. For the CDR3, the DNA is TGTGCCAGCAGTAGACTAGCGGGGAACACCGGGGAGCTGTTTTTT.

This chain connects TRBV20-1 to TRBJ2-7; no reliable D call. Germline V gives CDR1 DFQATT, CDR2 SNEGSKA (reference sequence). The CDR3 covers 11 residues. Deletions cut 6 bases from V and 2 bases from J, with 8 bases between. This CDR3 reads CSAGGTYEQYF. The CDR3 region has the DNA TGCAGTGCAGGCGGAACCTACGAGCAGTACTTC.

The genes are TRBV4-1 and TRBJ1-3; D unclear. The CDR3 covers 16 residues. Germline values: CDR1 MGHRA, CDR2 YSYEKL. V lost 4 bases to trimming and J lost 1 base, with 14 bases between them. Here the CDR3 DNA reads TGCGCCAGCAGCCCCGGGCGGGTTTCATCTGGAAACACCATATATTTT. Translating gives CASSPGRVSSGNTIYF.

CDR3: CASSEAMAGYTGELFF. The CDR3 DNA is TGTGCCAGCAGTGAAGCGATGGCGGGATACACCGGGGAGCTGTTTTTT. The gene calls are TRBV6-1 and TRBJ2-2, with D perhaps TRBD2 (6 bases). CDR3 size: 16 residues. Germline assignment: CDR1 MNHNS and CDR2 SASEGT. V gave up 0 bases and J gave up 3 bases, with 11 bases separating them.

The CDR3 sequence is CAWGREGYGYTF. As DNA, the CDR3 is TGTGCCTGGGGCCGGGAAGGCTATGGCTACACCTTC. The chain joins TRBV30 to TRBJ1-2; D ambiguous. Germline CDR1 reads GTSNPN; CDR2 reads SVGIG (reference sequence). V lost 5 bases to trimming and J lost 4 bases, with 11 bases between them. The CDR3 is 12 amino acids.

This chain joins TRBV18 and TRBJ2-6; D is uncertain. Trimming removed 2 bases from V and 1 base from J, with 18 bases in between. Germline V gives CDR1 KGHSH, CDR2 LQKENI. This CDR3 contains 19 residues. The CDR3 coding sequence is TGTGCCAGCTCACCAGTTCCACGGATGCGAGGTTCTGGGGCCAACGTCCTGACTTTC. It codes for CASSPVPRMRGSGANVLTF.

The count of this clone is one. At one end, the junction sequence differs from germline, possibly due to a read error. The rearrangement uses TRBV7-9 and TRBJ1-4, with 9 bases fitting TRBD1. This CDR3 is built from 17 residues. Germline CDR1 SEHNR, CDR2 FQNEAQ (reference sequence). The CDR3 DNA reads as TGTTCCAGCAGCGGACCTAGGAGACAGGGGGAGGTGGAAAAACTGTTTTTT. This encodes CSSSGPRRQGEVEKLFF.

V usage is TRBV7-7 and J usage is TRBJ1-5, with TRBD1 as a possible D gene (6 bases). CDR3 size: 13 residues. Trimming removed 9 bases at V and 5 bases at J, with 14 bases between. Germline values: CDR1 SSHAT, CDR2 FNYEAQ (reference sequence). CDR3 amino acids: CASNPTGYQPQHF. CDR3 coding DNA: TGTGCCAGTAACCCAACAGGGTATCAGCCCCAGCATTTT.

The genes are TRBV9 and TRBJ2-2, with D possibly TRBD1 on 6 matching bases. The CDR3 spans 16 residues. CDR1 SGDLS and CDR2 YYNGEE come from the germline V gene. The V gene lost 6 bases and the J gene lost 0 bases, with 15 bases spanning the gap. CDR3 DNA sequence: TGTGCCAGCATGAATGGACAGCACCCGAACACCGGGGAGCTGTTTTTT. This gives the protein CASMNGQHPNTGELFF.

This clone was detected only a few times. The chain employs TRBV27 and TRBJ1-1; 9 bases fit TRBD1. The CDR3 runs 15 residues. The germline V gene has CDR1 MNHEY and CDR2 SMNVEV (reference sequence). V shed 7 bases, J shed 3 bases, and the junction held 9 bases outside the gene matches. In DNA, the CDR3 is TGTGCCAGCACCAGGACAGGGGCGCGGGACACTGAAGCTTTCTTT. It translates to CASTRTGARDTEAFF.

This chain uses TRBV7-2 with TRBJ2-3, with D tentatively TRBD1 (5 bases). This CDR3 is built from 16 residues. The germline V gene encodes CDR1 SGHTA and CDR2 FQGNSA. Trimming stripped 6 bases from V and 2 bases from J, with 18 bases between. This CDR3 reads CASSSPPGIHTDTQYF. The CDR3 nucleotides are TGTGCCAGCAGTTCACCCCCAGGGATCCACACAGATACGCAGTATTTT.

The rearrangement joins TRBV15 to TRBJ2-3; possible D gene TRBD2, 5 bases. V gave up 0 bases and J gave up 2 bases, with 12 bases separating them. This CDR3 comprises 16 residues. Germline V gene data show CDR1 as LNHNV and CDR2 as YYDKDF (reference sequence). The DNA for the CDR3 is TGTGCCACCAGCAGAGATTTTGGACGGGACACAGATACGCAGTATTTT. Translating it yields CATSRDFGRDTDTQYF.